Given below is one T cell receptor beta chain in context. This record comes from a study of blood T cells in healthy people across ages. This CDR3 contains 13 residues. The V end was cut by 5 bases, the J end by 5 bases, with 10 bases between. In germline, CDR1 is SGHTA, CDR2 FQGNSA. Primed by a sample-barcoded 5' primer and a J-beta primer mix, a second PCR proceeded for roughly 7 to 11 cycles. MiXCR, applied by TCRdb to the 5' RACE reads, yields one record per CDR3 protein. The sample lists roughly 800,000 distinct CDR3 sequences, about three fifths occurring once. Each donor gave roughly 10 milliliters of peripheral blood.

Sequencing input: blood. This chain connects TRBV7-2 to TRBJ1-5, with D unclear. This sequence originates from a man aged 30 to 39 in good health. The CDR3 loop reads CASSGSNDQPQHF. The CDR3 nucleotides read TGTGCCAGCAGCGGGTCGAACGATCAGCCCCAGCATTTT.